The 27 T cell receptor beta chains below all came from one sample that was sequenced in a study of cytomegalovirus exposure and HLA in healthy donors. PCR was performed using 60 Vbeta and 13 Jbeta primers. Clones were read by immunoSEQ multiplex PCR, and TCRdb kept only the in-frame ones, dropping some. This repertoire shows 200,000 or so clones, around 80% found once; its top ten account for less than 4.5%. The specimen was PBMCs. Every receptor here comes from a male donor in good health and CMV-seronegative.

This CDR3 is CSGRATTVAFF. In nucleotides, the CDR3 is TGCAGCGGAAGAGCCACGACAGTGGCTTTCTTT. The chain uses TRBV29-1 and TRBJ1-1; a possible D gene is TRBD1 (5 bases). There are 11 residues in the CDR3. CDR1 and CDR2 from the germline V gene are SQVTM and ANQGSEA. V shed 7 bases and J shed 11 bases, with 17 bases lying between them.

The chain couples TRBV9 to TRBJ2-1; 13 nucleotides align to TRBD2. The germline gives CDR1 SGDLS, CDR2 YYNGEE. This CDR3 comprises 18 residues. V was clipped by 0 bases and J by 6 bases; unmatched bases: 9. This CDR3 reads CASSVAGLAGVTTNEQFF. CDR3 nucleotides: TGTGCCAGCAGCGTAGCCGGACTAGCGGGAGTAACAACCAATGAGCAGTTCTTC.

The chain carries TRBV28 and TRBJ1-5; 9 bases line up with TRBD1. Germline CDR1 and CDR2: MDHEN and SYDVKM. The CDR3 sequence is 15 residues long. V lost 5 bases and J lost 8; bases outside the gene matches: 10. The CDR3 region has the DNA TGTGCCAGCAGTACCTTCGGACAGGGGCGGAAGCCCCAGCATTTT. It translates to CASSTFGQGRKPQHF.

Here the CDR3 reads CASRGSRDNSAFF. The CDR3 DNA follows: TGTGCCAGCAGAGGAAGCAGGGATAATTCGGCTTTCTTT. The V gene is TRBV6-5, the J gene TRBJ1-1, with D perhaps matching TRBD1 (5 bases). V lost 6 bases to trimming and J lost 11 bases, with 19 bases between them. The CDR3 is made up of 13 amino acids. The germline CDR1 and CDR2 sequences are MNHEY and SVGAGI.

The genes are TRBV9 and TRBJ2-3, with 7 bases lining up with TRBD1. The CDR3 runs 16 residues. The V segment lost 2 bases and the J segment 2 bases; nucleotides outside the gene matches: 8. The germline gives CDR1 SGDLS, CDR2 YYNGEE. The CDR3 DNA reads TGTGCCAGCAGCGTCGGCCGGGACAGAGTCACAGATACGCAGTATTTT. It yields the protein CASSVGRDRVTDTQYF.

This chain connects TRBV7-6 to TRBJ2-5; the match to TRBD2 covers 9 bases. Germline V lookup: CDR1 SGHVS, CDR2 FNYEAQ. This CDR3 is 15 amino acids long. CDR3 sequence (DNA): TGTGCGGTAGCCGGCGGGAGGGCCCGTTCAGAGACCCAGTACTTC. Translating it yields CAVAGGRARSETQYF.

This clone showed up just a few times. This sequence joins TRBV4-1 and TRBJ1-5; 7 bases match TRBD1. Per germline, CDR1 MGHRA and CDR2 YSYEKL. The CDR3 covers 17 residues. Trimming took 4 bases from V and 1 from J; bases not matched to a gene: 10. CDR3 nucleotide sequence: TGCGCCAGCAGCCCGCTTCAGGGGGGCAGAAGCAATCAGCCCCAGCATTTT. Translating it yields CASSPLQGGRSNQPQHF.

The V and J genes are TRBV27 and TRBJ1-5; the D is unclear. Germline values: CDR1 MNHEY, CDR2 SMNVEV (reference sequence). Trimming stripped 3 bases from V and 1 base from J, with 10 bases between. There are 15 residues in the CDR3. In nucleotides, the CDR3 is TGTGCCAGCAGTTTTAACGGGATGAGCAATCAGCCCCAGCATTTT. This translates into CASSFNGMSNQPQHF.

The V and J genes are TRBV9 and TRBJ2-2; D remains unclear. This CDR3 spans 12 amino acids. The ends were cut back, 4 bases at V and 3 bases at J, with 4 bases in the middle. Germline V gene sequence: CDR1 SGDLS, CDR2 YYNGEE. The chain's CDR3 is CASSPDTGELFF. The CDR3 region has the DNA TGTGCCAGCAGCCCCGACACCGGGGAGCTGTTTTTT.

A single count supports this clone. The V call is TRBV19, the J call TRBJ2-2, with no clear D. The CDR3 is made up of 15 amino acids. From germline, CDR1 is LNHDA and CDR2 SQIVND (reference sequence). Trimming left V 9 bases short and J 0 bases short, with 14 bases between. Here the CDR3 reads CASRLYTTNTGELFF. In DNA form, the CDR3 reads TGTGCCAGCAGATTGTACACCACGAACACCGGGGAGCTGTTTTTT.

This chain uses TRBV5-1 with TRBJ2-7; the match to TRBD2 covers 7 bases. CDR1 SGHRS and CDR2 YFSETQ come from the germline V gene. Trimming took 1 base from V and 2 from J; bases not matched to a gene: 9. This CDR3 has 16 amino acids. The CDR3 nucleotides read TGCGCCAGCAGCTTGACTATGACTAGCCCGACCTACGAGCAGTACTTC. This sequence encodes CASSLTMTSPTYEQYF. Complete variable domain (other parts from reference TRBV5-1 and TRBJ2-7): KAGVTQTPRYLIKTRGQQVTLSCSPISGHRSVSWYQQTPGQGLQFLFEYFSETQRNKGNFPGRFSGRQFSNSRSEMNVSTLELGDSALYLCASSLTMTSPTYEQYFGPGTRLTVT.

This clone was detected a few times. The rearrangement links TRBV6-1 to TRBJ2-7; unclear D gene. V lost 2 bases and J lost 1, with 15 bases in between. In germline, CDR1 is MNHNS, CDR2 SASEGT. This CDR3 contains 16 residues. The CDR3 nucleotides are TGTGCCAGCAGTGAAACGGTTCTCCTTTGGTCCTACGAGCAGTACTTC. Amino acid sequence: CASSETVLLWSYEQYF.

There are a few counts of this clone. One end of the junction fails to match germline, which may point to a read error. This rearrangement joins TRBV28 to TRBJ1-4; weak D call: TRBD1 (5 bases). CDR3 length equals 12 residues. Germline CDR1 and CDR2: MDHEN and SYDVKM. The CDR3 reads CASTATTGTRYF. In nucleotides, the CDR3 is TGTGCCAGCACCGCAACCACAGGAACACGGTATTTT.

The V gene is TRBV27, the J gene TRBJ2-2, with a weak D call TRBD2 (6 bases). With 9 bases removed from V and 6 bases from J, the gap between germline ends came to 17 bases. CDR3 length: 14 amino acids. Germline assignment: CDR1 MNHEY and CDR2 SMNVEV (reference sequence). The CDR3 here is CARRGGPLAGELFF. The DNA for the CDR3 is TGTGCCAGGAGGGGAGGCCCTCTCGCCGGGGAGCTGTTTTTT.

A word on this clone: The sample has other DNA sequences that encode this CDR3 too. The chain joins TRBV5-1 to TRBJ2-1, with D possibly being TRBD2 (6 bases). Germline assignment: CDR1 SGHRS and CDR2 YFSETQ. The CDR3 loop spans 12 amino acids. V lost 0 bases to trimming and J lost 8 bases, with 6 bases between them. The CDR3 sequence is CASSLGGDEQFF. The CDR3 nucleotides read TGCGCCAGCAGCTTGGGGGGGGATGAGCAGTTCTTC.

The CDR3 DNA reads TGTGCCAGCACCCCCAACAGGGTTGGGCAGCCCCAGCATTTT. Amino acid sequence: CASTPNRVGQPQHF. The chain links TRBV28 to TRBJ1-5, with D possibly matching TRBD1 (6 bases). CDR1 MDHEN and CDR2 SYDVKM come from the germline V gene. The CDR3 totals 14 residues. Trimming took off 7 bases at V and 7 bases at J, with 17 bases between the two ends.

This clone was counted once. The chain joins TRBV5-1 to TRBJ2-3, with 10 bases aligning to TRBD2. Germline V lookup: CDR1 SGHRS, CDR2 YFSETQ. J gave up 3 bases and V 0 bases, and 4 bases lay outside the gene matches. This CDR3 is 16 amino acids long. This chain's CDR3 is CASSLGASGRTDTQYF. The CDR3 DNA is TGCGCCAGCAGCTTGGGTGCTAGCGGGAGAACAGATACGCAGTATTTT.

The chain joins TRBV30 to TRBJ2-5; TRBD1 aligns across 10 bases. Trimming took 5 bases from V and 4 from J; bases not matched to a gene: 13. CDR3 size: 16 residues. Germline V gene sequence: CDR1 GTSNPN, CDR2 SVGIG (reference sequence). The CDR3 nucleotides read TGTGCCTGGGAGACCGGGACAGGGGTATCGGGAGAGACCCAGTACTTC. It encodes CAWETGTGVSGETQYF.

The chain joins TRBV29-1 to TRBJ1-3; 8 nucleotides match TRBD1. Trimming at V came to 3 bases and at J to 6 bases, leaving 4 bases not matched to a gene. This CDR3 comprises 13 residues. CDR1 is SQVTM and CDR2 is ANQGSEA in the germline V gene. CDR3 residues: CSVEQGAANTIYF. DNA of the CDR3: TGCAGCGTTGAGCAGGGGGCGGCAAACACCATATATTTT.

The chain couples TRBV7-2 to TRBJ2-1, with D tentatively TRBD2 (5 bases). The CDR3 loop spans 16 amino acids. Trimming shortened V by 3 bases and J by 5 bases, and 17 bases separated the two germline ends. Germline V CDR1 and CDR2: SGHTA, FQGNSA. The CDR3 DNA reads TGTGCCAGCAGCTTCGGTTTCGCCCCCGGGGACAATGAGCAGTTCTTC. Amino acid sequence: CASSFGFAPGDNEQFF. The variable domain in full, completed from reference TRBV7-2 and TRBJ2-1, reads GAGVSQSPSNKVTEKGKDVELRCDPISGHTALYWYRQSLGQGLEFLIYFQGNSAPDKSGLPSDRFSAERTGGSVSTLTIQRTQQEDSAVYLCASSFGFAPGDNEQFFGPGTRLTVL.

This chain uses TRBV18 with TRBJ2-7; D may be TRBD1 (6 bases). Germline-derived CDR1 and CDR2 are KGHSH and LQKENI. This CDR3 is built from 14 residues. Trimming cost V 5 bases and J 0 bases, with 11 bases left between them. The CDR3 sequence is CASSAQGFSYEQYF. The CDR3 nucleotides are TGTGCCAGCTCAGCCCAGGGGTTCTCCTACGAGCAGTACTTC.

The rearrangement joins TRBV14 to TRBJ1-1, with 9 bases lining up with TRBD1. Germline V gene sequence: CDR1 SGHDN, CDR2 FVKESK. This CDR3 spans 15 amino acids. Trimming took 3 bases from V and 5 from J; bases not matched to a gene: 7. This chain's CDR3 is CASSHSRDRVTEAFF. The DNA of the CDR3 is TGTGCCAGCAGCCATTCCCGGGACAGGGTGACTGAAGCTTTCTTT. Filled out from reference TRBV14 and TRBJ1-1, the complete variable domain reads EAGVTQFPSHSVIEKGQTVTLRCDPISGHDNLYWYRRVMGKEIKFLLHFVKESKQDESGMPNNRFLAERTGGTYSTLKVQPAELEDSGVYFCASSHSRDRVTEAFFGQGTRLTVV.

The rearrangement joins TRBV21-1 to TRBJ2-5; no DNA check was done on the table's D call, TRBD2. TRBV21-1 is a pseudogene locus. This CDR3 contains 21 residues. CDR3 loop: CASSKASVRDQSPMGGKTQYF. The CDR3 bases are TGTGCCAGCAGCAAAGCATCTGTTAGGGACCAATCGCCCATGGGAGGGAAGACCCAGTACTTC.

Only a few counts were recorded for this clone. The chain joins TRBV7-3 to TRBJ1-1, with D perhaps TRBD1 (6 bases). There are 12 residues in the CDR3. V dropped 5 bases and J dropped 8 bases, with 12 bases sitting between them. Looked up from germline, CDR1 is SGHTA and CDR2 is FQGTGA. The CDR3: CASSRTGREAFF. CDR3 bases: TGTGCCAGCAGCCGCACAGGGCGAGAAGCTTTCTTT.

The V call is TRBV18, the J call TRBJ2-5, with 12 positions matching TRBD1. Germline-derived CDR1 and CDR2 are KGHSH and LQKENI. J lost 5 bases, V lost 3 bases, and 4 bases had no gene match. The CDR3 length is 15 residues. The CDR3 DNA reads as TGTGCCAGCTCACCGGGACAGGGGGCTTTCGAGACCCAGTACTTC. Encoded protein: CASSPGQGAFETQYF.

The chain carries TRBV4-1 and TRBJ2-7, with a possible D match to TRBD2 (6 bases). The length of the CDR3 is 15 residues. Deletions cut 3 bases from V and 0 bases from J, with 12 bases between. Germline V gene sequence: CDR1 MGHRA, CDR2 YSYEKL. This CDR3 is CASSQRAGSSYEQYF. The CDR3 DNA reads as TGCGCCAGCAGCCAGCGGGCGGGGAGCTCCTACGAGCAGTACTTC.

The rearrangement uses TRBV14 and TRBJ1-2; D remains ambiguous. Trimming stripped 1 base from V and 4 bases from J, with 4 bases between. The germline CDR1 and CDR2 sequences are SGHDN and FVKESK. This CDR3 has 12 residues. The CDR3 reads CASSQGPYGYTF. Here the CDR3 DNA reads TGTGCCAGCAGCCAAGGGCCCTATGGCTACACCTTC.